This TCR beta chain was sequenced for a study of early T cells in non-severe SARS-CoV-2 infection. Study summary: Sequenced bulk RNA came from whole blood that was unsorted, and chains were unpaired.

This clonotype was seen ten or more times. V was trimmed by 6 bases and J by 2 bases, leaving 11 bases between them. Per the germline V gene, CDR1 is MDHEN and CDR2 is SYDVKM. The CDR3 runs to 14 residues. Individual cDNA molecules carried attached unique molecular identifiers. TCRdb ran MiXCR on the 5' RACE reads and lists one entry per CDR3 protein. The table lists tens of thousands of distinct CDR3 sequences, 4% to 5% of them singletons. The chain has TRBV28 and TRBJ1-5; no definite D call. The specimen sequenced was whole blood. This receptor was obtained from an adult who was a healthcare worker with PCR-confirmed SARS-CoV-2 infection or an uninfected control (not recorded which). The CDR3 here is CASRRLRGNQPQHF. DNA for the CDR3: TGTGCCAGCAGGCGACTGCGGGGCAATCAGCCCCAGCATTTT.